A selection of T cell receptor beta chains follows, all from one sample in a study of T cells in Graves' hyperthyroidism and ophthalmopathy. Via MiXCR, TCRdb re-called the multiplex PCR reads, giving one row per CDR3 protein. Among around 400,000 distinct CDR3 sequences listed, 15% to 17% were seen once. The sequenced sample was blood. These receptor sequences come from a woman between 18 and 29 years old with Graves' hyperthyroidism that later progressed to Graves' ophthalmopathy. Each CDR3 is given with its conserved first and last residue. The D gene is left open where the match is weak. Some rows mark clone size as missing; the rest say once, few, many or name a class of expanded clone.

v_call: TRBV7-9; d_call: -; j_call: TRBJ2-7; clone_size: few; cdr3_aa: CASSQLEGTSSYEQYF; cdr3_nt: TGTGCCAGCAGCCAGTTGGAGGGGACAAGCTCCTACGAGCAGTACTTC
v_call: TRBV19; d_call: -; j_call: TRBJ1-2; clone_size: few; cdr3_aa: CASSWSESNYGYTF; cdr3_nt: TGTGCCAGTAGTTGGTCGGAATCTAACTATGGCTACACCTTC
v_call: TRBV7-9; d_call: TRBD1; j_call: TRBJ2-7; clone_size: many; cdr3_aa: CASSHGDRGPHEQYF; cdr3_nt: TGTGCCAGCAGCCACGGGGACAGGGGGCCCCACGAGCAGTACTTC
v_call: TRBV6-1; d_call: -; j_call: TRBJ1-5; clone_size: many; cdr3_aa: CASRKLRGSQPQHF; cdr3_nt: TGTGCCAGCAGGAAGCTCCGGGGCAGTCAGCCCCAGCATTTT
v_call: TRBV14; d_call: -; j_call: TRBJ1-5; clone_size: -; cdr3_aa: CASSPLQPQHF; cdr3_nt: TGTGCCAGCAGCCCCCTTCAGCCCCAGCATTTT
v_call: TRBV7-8; d_call: TRBD1; j_call: TRBJ2-7; clone_size: few; cdr3_aa: CASSLGPLRTGLLLYEQYF; cdr3_nt: TGTGCCAGCAGCTTAGGCCCTCTTAGGACAGGGCTGTTACTCTACGAGCAGTACTTC
v_call: TRBV28; d_call: TRBD1; j_call: TRBJ2-7; clone_size: many; cdr3_aa: CASRPTDRGGEQYF; cdr3_nt: TGTGCCAGCAGGCCCACGGACAGGGGAGGCGAGCAGTACTTC
v_call: TRBV20-1; d_call: -; j_call: TRBJ2-7; clone_size: -; cdr3_aa: CSARKTGYEQYF; cdr3_nt: TGCAGTGCTAGGAAGACTGGTTACGAGCAGTACTTC
v_call: TRBV4-3; d_call: TRBD2; j_call: TRBJ2-1; clone_size: -; cdr3_aa: CASSQAPSGSISEQFF; cdr3_nt: TGCGCCAGCAGCCAAGCTCCTAGCGGGAGTATCAGTGAGCAGTTCTTC
v_call: TRBV7-2; d_call: TRBD1; j_call: TRBJ2-7; clone_size: -; cdr3_aa: CASSEGQGIFHEQYF; cdr3_nt: TGTGCCAGCAGCGAGGGACAGGGGATTTTCCACGAGCAGTACTTC
v_call: TRBV12-3/TRBV12-4; d_call: TRBD2; j_call: TRBJ2-4; clone_size: many; cdr3_aa: CASSTTSGLSNIQYF; cdr3_nt: TGTGCCAGCAGTACTACTAGCGGACTCTCAAACATTCAGTACTTC
v_call: TRBV11-2; d_call: -; j_call: TRBJ1-6; clone_size: many; cdr3_aa: CASSLVWDSPLHF; cdr3_nt: TGTGCCAGCAGCTTAGTGTGGGATTCACCCCTCCACTTT
v_call: TRBV11-2; d_call: -; j_call: TRBJ1-1; clone_size: few; cdr3_aa: CASSPPPTRVHTEAFF; cdr3_nt: TGTGCCAGCAGCCCCCCCCCGACAAGAGTACACACTGAAGCTTTCTTT
v_call: TRBV29-1; d_call: -; j_call: TRBJ2-1; clone_size: few; cdr3_aa: CSATVSREQFF; cdr3_nt: TGCAGCGCGACGGTTTCTCGGGAGCAGTTCTTC
v_call: TRBV3-1; d_call: -; j_call: TRBJ2-3; clone_size: few; cdr3_aa: CASSQDWAGSTDTQYF; cdr3_nt: TGTGCCAGCAGCCAAGATTGGGCAGGGAGCACAGATACGCAGTATTTT
v_call: TRBV12-3/TRBV12-4; d_call: TRBD2; j_call: TRBJ2-5; clone_size: few; cdr3_aa: CASSPPGGQATQYF; cdr3_nt: TGTGCCAGCAGCCCCCCGGGGGGGCAAGCGACCCAGTACTTC
v_call: TRBV5-6; d_call: -; j_call: TRBJ1-5; clone_size: many; cdr3_aa: CASSFTGRGRDQPQHF; cdr3_nt: TGTGCCAGCAGCTTTACTGGCAGGGGCCGCGATCAGCCCCAGCATTTT
v_call: TRBV6-1; d_call: -; j_call: TRBJ2-1; clone_size: many; cdr3_aa: CASSLTGRYNEQFF; cdr3_nt: TGTGCCAGCAGCCTGACGGGACGGTACAATGAGCAGTTCTTC
v_call: TRBV11-2; d_call: TRBD2; j_call: TRBJ2-7; clone_size: -; cdr3_aa: CASSSYSLAGLEQYF; cdr3_nt: TGTGCCAGCAGCTCCTATTCCCTAGCGGGACTCGAGCAGTACTTC
v_call: TRBV5-5; d_call: TRBD2; j_call: TRBJ2-5; clone_size: many; cdr3_aa: CASSLAGGLETQYF; cdr3_nt: TGTGCCAGCAGCTTGGCGGGGGGTTTGGAGACCCAGTACTTC
v_call: TRBV5-1; d_call: -; j_call: TRBJ2-6; clone_size: -; cdr3_aa: CASSPDDRKRSGANVLTF; cdr3_nt: TGCGCCAGCAGCCCGGACGACAGAAAGCGCTCTGGGGCCAACGTCCTGACTTTC
v_call: TRBV5-6; d_call: -; j_call: TRBJ2-2; clone_size: -; cdr3_aa: CASSSGTETGELFF; cdr3_nt: TGTGCCAGCAGTTCCGGGACGGAAACCGGGGAGCTGTTTTTT
v_call: TRBV7-8; d_call: -; j_call: TRBJ1-5; clone_size: few; cdr3_aa: CAGSFSGDGNQPQHF; cdr3_nt: TGTGCCGGCAGCTTTTCAGGGGATGGCAATCAGCCCCAGCATTTT
v_call: TRBV29-1; d_call: -; j_call: TRBJ1-1; clone_size: -; cdr3_aa: CSVVLGFTEAFF; cdr3_nt: TGCAGCGTTGTTTTGGGTTTCACTGAAGCTTTCTTT
v_call: TRBV6-6; d_call: TRBD1; j_call: TRBJ1-2; clone_size: many; cdr3_aa: CASSYLGQGIGYTF; cdr3_nt: TGTGCCAGCAGTTACTTAGGACAGGGGATAGGCTACACCTTC
v_call: TRBV3-1; d_call: -; j_call: TRBJ1-4; clone_size: many; cdr3_aa: CASSHGVREKLFF; cdr3_nt: TGTGCCAGCAGCCACGGGGTTCGAGAAAAACTGTTTTTT
v_call: TRBV12-5; d_call: -; j_call: TRBJ2-1; clone_size: few; cdr3_aa: CASGLVDGSEQFF; cdr3_nt: TGTGCTAGTGGTTTGGTTGACGGGAGTGAGCAGTTCTTC
v_call: TRBV4-1; d_call: -; j_call: TRBJ2-5; clone_size: few; cdr3_aa: CASSRTYQETQYF; cdr3_nt: TGCGCCAGCAGCCGAACCTACCAAGAGACCCAGTACTTC
v_call: TRBV7-6; d_call: TRBD1; j_call: TRBJ1-5; clone_size: -; cdr3_aa: CASSLEQGQGRRGNQPQHF; cdr3_nt: TGTGCCAGCAGCTTAGAGCAGGGACAGGGAAGGAGAGGGAATCAGCCCCAGCATTTT
v_call: TRBV25-1; d_call: -; j_call: TRBJ2-7; clone_size: -; cdr3_aa: CASTGQAPYEQYF; cdr3_nt: TGTGCCAGCACCGGCCAGGCACCCTACGAGCAGTACTTC
v_call: TRBV6-2/TRBV6-3; d_call: TRBD1; j_call: TRBJ1-1; clone_size: -; cdr3_aa: CASTGTGGRNTEAFF; cdr3_nt: TGTGCCAGCACCGGGACAGGGGGTCGGAACACTGAAGCTTTCTTT
v_call: TRBV12-3/TRBV12-4; d_call: TRBD2; j_call: TRBJ2-7; clone_size: many; cdr3_aa: CASSSSGREDEQYF; cdr3_nt: TGTGCCAGCAGTTCCAGCGGGAGAGAGGACGAGCAGTACTTC
v_call: TRBV9; d_call: -; j_call: TRBJ1-1; clone_size: -; cdr3_aa: CASSVSPHTEAFF; cdr3_nt: TGTGCCAGCAGCGTAAGTCCGCACACTGAAGCTTTCTTT
v_call: TRBV28; d_call: -; j_call: TRBJ1-5; clone_size: many; cdr3_aa: CASSLRFYPQHF; cdr3_nt: TGTGCCAGCAGTTTACGCTTCTACCCCCAGCATTTT
v_call: TRBV5-1; d_call: -; j_call: TRBJ2-5; clone_size: -; cdr3_aa: CASSLGHTQETQYF; cdr3_nt: TGCGCCAGCAGCTTGGGACATACCCAAGAGACCCAGTACTTC
v_call: TRBV28; d_call: -; j_call: TRBJ2-1; clone_size: many; cdr3_aa: CASSGVVVNWFTSYNEQFF; cdr3_nt: TGTGCCAGCAGCGGGGTGGTGGTTAACTGGTTTACCTCCTACAATGAGCAGTTCTTC
v_call: TRBV5-1; d_call: TRBD2; j_call: TRBJ2-1; clone_size: -; cdr3_aa: CASSLGTSGADEQFF; cdr3_nt: TGCGCCAGCAGCTTGGGGACTAGCGGTGCCGATGAGCAGTTCTTC
v_call: TRBV5-5; d_call: TRBD2; j_call: TRBJ2-7; clone_size: -; cdr3_aa: CASSLAGTPGGYEQYF; cdr3_nt: TGTGCCAGCAGCTTGGCCGGGACTCCGGGAGGGTACGAGCAGTACTTC
v_call: TRBV18; d_call: TRBD2; j_call: TRBJ2-7; clone_size: many; cdr3_aa: CASSQIAGEFHEQYF; cdr3_nt: TGTGCCAGCTCTCAGATAGCGGGAGAGTTCCACGAGCAGTACTTC
v_call: TRBV3-1; d_call: TRBD1; j_call: TRBJ2-3; clone_size: many; cdr3_aa: CASSQEVTGVADTQYF; cdr3_nt: TGTGCCAGCAGCCAAGAGGTTACAGGGGTCGCAGATACGCAGTATTTT
v_call: TRBV5-1; d_call: -; j_call: TRBJ1-2; clone_size: many; cdr3_aa: CASSLIGWYGYTF; cdr3_nt: TGCGCCAGCAGCTTAATCGGCTGGTATGGCTACACCTTC
v_call: TRBV29-1; d_call: TRBD2; j_call: TRBJ2-3; clone_size: -; cdr3_aa: CSVGLRTSGSSDTQYF; cdr3_nt: TGCAGCGTTGGGCTGCGGACTAGCGGGAGCTCAGATACGCAGTATTTT
v_call: TRBV13; d_call: -; j_call: TRBJ1-1; clone_size: many; cdr3_aa: CASSLETGFHTEAFF; cdr3_nt: TGTGCCAGCAGCTTAGAAACAGGGTTTCACACTGAAGCTTTCTTT
v_call: TRBV2; d_call: -; j_call: TRBJ1-5; clone_size: many; cdr3_aa: CATSRDTNQPQHF; cdr3_nt: TGTGCAACTTCGCGGGACACAAATCAGCCCCAGCATTTT
v_call: TRBV27; d_call: -; j_call: TRBJ1-2; clone_size: many; cdr3_aa: CASGGHPLGGYTF; cdr3_nt: TGTGCCAGCGGCGGACACCCTCTGGGGGGCTACACCTTC
v_call: TRBV11-2; d_call: -; j_call: TRBJ2-3; clone_size: many; cdr3_aa: CASSLFDKGTDTQYF; cdr3_nt: TGTGCCAGCAGCTTATTTGACAAGGGCACAGATACGCAGTATTTT
v_call: TRBV5-6; d_call: TRBD2; j_call: TRBJ2-3; clone_size: once; cdr3_aa: CASSQTSGLTDTQYF; cdr3_nt: TGTGCCAGCAGCCAAACTAGCGGACTCACAGATACGCAGTATTTT
v_call: TRBV3-1; d_call: -; j_call: TRBJ2-3; clone_size: few; cdr3_aa: CASSPLWGTSTDTQYF; cdr3_nt: TGTGCCAGCAGCCCCCTCTGGGGGACTAGCACAGATACGCAGTATTTT
v_call: TRBV28; d_call: -; j_call: TRBJ1-5; clone_size: -; cdr3_aa: CASSLAAGRRTGQPQHF; cdr3_nt: TGTGCCAGCAGTTTGGCCGCAGGTCGAAGGACGGGCCAGCCCCAGCATTTT